The following is a TCR beta chain sequence with its context. This entry belongs to a study of OX40 agonist ivuxolimab in advanced cancers. Looking at the study overall: Participants, 70% to 90% male, averaged 60 years of age, ranging from about 23 to 90.

Measured with immunoSEQ multiplex PCR; TCRdb has only the in-frame clones, and not every one. The profile shows about 8,000 clones, about 67% of them singletons. The specimen comprised CD4+ or CD8+ T cells sorted from blood, sampled in a trial of the OX40 agonist ivuxolimab. The clonotype originates from an adult with an advanced solid tumor such as melanoma, head and neck, liver or kidney cancer.

CDR3 region: CASSKDLYEQYF. Written as DNA, the CDR3 is TGTGCCAGTAGTAAGGACCTCTACGAGCAGTACTTC. V gene TRBV19 combines with J gene TRBJ2-7; D not certain. Trimming removed 4 bases at V and 3 bases at J, with 7 bases between. CDR3 length: 12 amino acids. The germline V gene has CDR1 LNHDA and CDR2 SQIVND (reference sequence).